These T cell receptor beta chains were read from a single sample in a study of T-cell reconstitution after alpha-beta-depleted transplantation in children. Using its own MiXCR run on the PCR reads, TCRdb lists one record per CDR3 protein. The table has fewer than 700,000 distinct CDR3 sequences, 10% to 15% seen once. The sequencing used PBMCs, mostly from graft donor cells, collected 360 days after TCRalphabeta/CD19-depleted stem cell transplant. Receptors were obtained from a male patient aged 10-17 years who had a stem cell transplant for acute myeloid leukemia, so the T cells may come from the graft donor. Each CDR3 is given with its conserved first and last residue. D genes are given only for firm matches. Clone size is stated in some rows and not others, as once, few, many or a class when expanded.

D gene	clone size	V gene	J gene	CDR3 protein	CDR3 DNA
-	few	TRBV5-1	TRBJ2-1	CASSLATRGTNEQFF	TGCGCCAGCAGCTTGGCGACTAGGGGGACCAATGAGCAGTTCTTC
-	-	TRBV7-3	TRBJ2-2	CASSLNPLASTNTGELFF	TGTGCCAGCAGCTTAAACCCCCTGGCTAGTACGAACACCGGGGAGCTGTTTTTT
TRBD2	once	TRBV11-1	TRBJ2-1	CSSSLPESGTIYEQFF	TGTTCCAGCAGCCTCCCGGAGTCCGGGACTATCTATGAGCAGTTCTTC
TRBD2	-	TRBV6-2/TRBV6-3	TRBJ2-7	CASSYSSRAGGMDEQYF	TGTGCCAGCAGTTACTCGTCTCGGGCGGGAGGGATGGACGAGCAGTACTTC
-	few	TRBV5-1	TRBJ2-2	CASSSAVGNTGELFF	TGCGCCAGCAGCTCGGCCGTGGGAAACACCGGGGAGCTGTTTTTT
TRBD2	many	TRBV6-1	TRBJ2-7	CASSLLAGGFYEQYF	TGTGCCAGCAGCCTACTAGCGGGAGGTTTCTACGAGCAGTACTTC
-	many	TRBV4-3	TRBJ2-1	CASSPTRGRGIYNEQFF	TGCGCCAGCAGCCCGACGAGAGGGAGGGGGATTTACAATGAGCAGTTCTTC
TRBD2	few	TRBV6-5	TRBJ2-7	CASRLNPQREQLYEQYF	TGTGCCAGCAGACTCAACCCACAGCGGGAGCAACTCTACGAGCAGTACTTC
TRBD2	many	TRBV4-2	TRBJ2-4	CASSHSGRAAKNIQYF	TGTGCCAGCAGCCATAGCGGGAGGGCCGCCAAAAACATTCAGTACTTC
-	few	TRBV2	TRBJ2-3	CASRSVGTDTQYF	TGTGCCAGCAGGTCGGTCGGCACAGATACGCAGTATTTT
-	many	TRBV29-1	TRBJ1-3	CSVDLGGGNTIYF	TGCAGCGTTGACCTGGGAGGGGGAAACACCATATATTTT
-	-	TRBV29-1	TRBJ2-2	CSVEMLSGRDTGELFF	TGCAGCGTTGAGATGCTATCGGGTCGCGACACCGGGGAGCTGTTTTTT
-	many	TRBV7-2	TRBJ2-5	CASSLVQQETQYF	TGTGCCAGCAGCTTAGTGCAGCAAGAGACCCAGTACTTC
-	-	TRBV7-3	TRBJ1-1	CASSLSGGVFQGRGTEAFF	TGTGCCAGCAGCTTAAGTGGGGGCGTTTTTCAGGGCCGGGGCACTGAAGCTTTCTTT
-	-	TRBV21-1	TRBJ2-1	CASSSGVVESYNEQFF	TGTGCCAGCAGCTCAGGGGTGGTAGAGTCCTACAATGAGCAGTTCTTC
-	-	TRBV11-2	TRBJ2-4	CASIHVQGAKNIQYF	TGTGCCAGCATCCACGTACAGGGTGCCAAAAACATTCAGTACTTC
-	many	TRBV7-9	TRBJ2-2	CASSFKLDQNGELFF	TGTGCCAGCAGCTTCAAACTAGACCAAAACGGGGAGCTGTTTTTT
-	-	TRBV20-1	TRBJ2-5	CSTGTKETQYF	TGCAGCACCGGGACGAAAGAGACCCAGTACTTC
-	few	TRBV6-2/TRBV6-3	TRBJ2-1	CASSYSVSEGLFYNEQFF	TGTGCCAGCAGTTACTCTGTATCAGAGGGCCTATTCTACAATGAGCAGTTCTTC
TRBD2	-	TRBV10-3	TRBJ2-7	CAISSSGSSYEQYF	TGTGCCATCAGCTCTAGCGGGAGCTCCTACGAGCAGTACTTC
-	few	TRBV4-3	TRBJ2-3	CASSQDPSGGTSTDTQYF	TGCGCCAGCAGCCAAGACCCGTCAGGGGGGACTAGCACAGATACGCAGTATTTT
-	-	TRBV21-1	TRBJ2-5	CASTFGRVAELQETQYF	TGTGCCAGCACCTTTGGGCGGGTAGCGGAACTCCAAGAGACCCAGTACTTC
-	-	TRBV24-1	TRBJ2-7	CATSDTRRATYEQYF	TGTGCCACCAGTGATACTAGGAGGGCGACCTACGAGCAGTACTTC
TRBD2	many	TRBV28	TRBJ2-7	CASSLWVAGDVEQYF	TGTGCCAGCAGTTTATGGGTAGCGGGAGATGTCGAGCAGTACTTC
TRBD2	-	TRBV11-1	TRBJ2-3	CASSLPAPSLAGADTQYF	TGTGCCAGCAGCCTCCCGGCCCCGTCGCTAGCGGGAGCAGATACGCAGTATTTT
-	-	TRBV11-1	TRBJ2-3	CASSLGPGIDTQYF	TGTGCCAGCAGCTTAGGCCCCGGGATAGATACGCAGTATTTT
-	-	TRBV10-3	TRBJ2-5	CAIRAPGTTGETQYF	TGTGCCATCAGAGCCCCGGGAACCACGGGCGAGACCCAGTACTTC
-	-	TRBV4-2	TRBJ2-2	CASSQDGGLDITGELFF	TGTGCCAGCAGCCAAGATGGGGGCCTAGACATCACCGGGGAGCTGTTTTTT
-	many	TRBV4-3	TRBJ2-7	CASSQDSWGLYSYEQYF	TGCGCCAGCAGCCAAGATTCTTGGGGACTTTACTCCTACGAGCAGTACTTC
TRBD2	few	TRBV3-1	TRBJ2-7	CASSQEGLAFYEQYF	TGTGCCAGCAGCCAAGAGGGACTAGCATTCTACGAGCAGTACTTC
-	few	TRBV6-2/TRBV6-3	TRBJ2-1	CASSSSGQINEQFF	TGTGCCAGCAGTTCCTCAGGACAGATCAATGAGCAGTTCTTC
-	few	TRBV7-9	TRBJ1-5	CASSLSSGSNQPQHF	TGTGCCAGCAGCTTATCATCCGGGAGCAATCAGCCCCAGCATTTT
-	-	TRBV20-1	TRBJ2-5	CSATSGDGQETQYF	TGCAGTGCTACCTCCGGGGACGGCCAAGAGACCCAGTACTTC
TRBD1	many	TRBV12-3/TRBV12-4	TRBJ2-7	CASSSGGTGGVSSQYF	TGTGCCAGCAGTTCGGGCGGGACAGGGGGCGTATCGTCGCAGTACTTC
TRBD1	-	TRBV6-2/TRBV6-3	TRBJ2-7	CASRLGQGRPLDQYEQYF	TGTGCCAGCAGGCTGGGACAGGGGCGCCCGCTTGACCAGTACGAGCAGTACTTC
TRBD1	few	TRBV12-3/TRBV12-4	TRBJ1-4	CASSLSGGLEKLFF	TGTGCCAGCAGTTTATCAGGGGGACTGGAAAAACTGTTTTTT
-	-	TRBV13	TRBJ2-3	CASSLRLFTDTQYF	TGTGCCAGCAGCTTACGACTCTTTACAGATACGCAGTATTTT
TRBD2	few	TRBV29-1	TRBJ2-1	CSVEEVDTSGNYNEQFF	TGCAGCGTTGAAGAAGTTGATACTAGCGGTAACTACAATGAGCAGTTCTTC
TRBD2	few	TRBV12-3/TRBV12-4	TRBJ2-3	CASSSRLLAGVTDTQYF	TGTGCCAGCAGTTCCCGCCTCCTAGCGGGAGTCACAGATACGCAGTATTTT
-	few	TRBV28	TRBJ2-7	CASSFGAGFPRGEQYF	TGTGCCAGCAGTTTCGGTGCGGGGTTCCCACGTGGCGAGCAGTACTTC
-	few	TRBV4-1	TRBJ2-7	CASSQAHPYEQYF	TGCGCCAGCAGCCAAGCCCACCCCTACGAGCAGTACTTC
-	many	TRBV6-2/TRBV6-3	TRBJ2-7	CASSYTGTYEQYF	TGTGCCAGCAGTTATACCGGAACCTACGAGCAGTACTTC
-	-	TRBV20-1	TRBJ2-7	CSAGSGPGVWEQYF	TGCAGTGCTGGTTCCGGGCCGGGGGTGTGGGAGCAGTACTTC
-	many	TRBV5-1	TRBJ2-7	CASSQGQFSYEQYF	TGCGCCAGCAGCCAAGGACAGTTCTCCTACGAGCAGTACTTC
TRBD1	-	TRBV27	TRBJ2-7	CASSPDRVPDYEQYF	TGTGCCAGCAGTCCTGACAGGGTACCGGACTACGAGCAGTACTTC
-	-	TRBV19	TRBJ2-5	CASSSSGIETQYF	TGTGCCAGTAGTTCCAGCGGTATAGAGACCCAGTACTTC
-	few	TRBV11-2	TRBJ2-7	CASSSITTYVVYF	TGTGCCAGCAGCTCAATTACGACTTACGTCGTGTACTTC
-	-	TRBV4-1	TRBJ2-1	CASSQISAGHLNEQFF	TGCGCCAGCAGCCAGATCTCCGCGGGGCACCTCAATGAGCAGTTCTTC
TRBD2	few	TRBV28	TRBJ2-3	CASSPRLAGVGADTQYF	TGTGCCAGCAGTCCCCGACTAGCGGGAGTGGGGGCAGATACGCAGTATTTT
-	-	TRBV20-1	TRBJ2-5	CSASDPGKTQYF	TGCAGTGCTAGCGACCCTGGGAAGACCCAGTACTTC
TRBD2	-	TRBV7-2	TRBJ2-3	CASSFSGSFSRRDTQYF	TGTGCCAGCAGTTTTAGCGGGAGCTTCAGTCGTCGAGATACGCAGTATTTT
TRBD2	few	TRBV5-1	TRBJ2-3	CASSLIPPMTSGLTDTQYF	TGCGCCAGCAGCTTGATTCCCCCGATGACTAGCGGGTTGACAGATACGCAGTATTTT
-	many	TRBV24-1	TRBJ2-7	CATSDLGAKSNEQYF	TGTGCCACCAGTGATTTAGGGGCAAAAAGCAACGAGCAGTACTTC
-	few	TRBV6-7	TRBJ2-3	CASSSLDPWRASTDTQYF	TGTGCCAGCAGTTCCCTAGACCCATGGCGGGCTAGCACAGATACGCAGTATTTT
TRBD1	few	TRBV7-2	TRBJ2-7	CALQGATSGEQYF	TGTGCCTTACAGGGGGCCACTTCAGGCGAGCAGTACTTC
-	many	TRBV7-2	TRBJ2-1	CASSLRGRNNEQFF	TGTGCCAGCAGCTTAAGAGGCAGGAACAATGAGCAGTTCTTC
-	few	TRBV7-9	TRBJ2-5	CASSFDGLRETQYF	TGTGCCAGCAGCTTCGACGGACTACGAGAGACCCAGTACTTC